These T cell receptor beta chains were read from a single sample in a study of cytomegalovirus exposure and HLA in healthy donors. TCRdb's copy holds only in-frame clones and misses some; the assay was immunoSEQ multiplex PCR. The table includes some 120,000 clones, 55% to 75% detected once. The specimen sequenced was PBMCs. All receptors derive from a woman aged 40 to 50 in good health and CMV-seropositive. Each CDR3 is given with its conserved first and last residue. The order of the fields is J gene, D gene, V gene, clone size, CDR3 DNA, CDR3 protein. The D gene is left open where the match is weak. Size is omitted from some rows. Given values are once, few, many or a class for expanded clones.

TRBJ2-7,-,TRBV19,-,TGTGCCAGTAGTCTCGATTACGGACAGAACGGATCCTACGAGCAGTACTTC,CASSLDYGQNGSYEQYF
TRBJ2-7,-,TRBV27,once,TGTGCCAGCGGGGCTAGTCCCTACGAGCAGTACTTC,CASGASPYEQYF
TRBJ1-1,-,TRBV29-1,once,TGCAGCGTGGACTTGATACAGGGAGGGACTGAAGCTTTCTTT,CSVDLIQGGTEAFF
TRBJ2-1,TRBD2,TRBV7-9,-,TGTGCCAGCAGCTTGAGCGGGATCTACAATGAGCAGTTCTTC,CASSLSGIYNEQFF
TRBJ2-3,TRBD1,TRBV2,-,TGTGCCACCCTAGGGGCAGGGGGCGCAGATACGCAGTATTTT,CATLGAGGADTQYF
TRBJ2-7,TRBD1,TRBV5-1,-,TGCGCCAGCAGCTTGAGGGGTGCCGGGACAGGGTCCTACGAGCAGTACTTC,CASSLRGAGTGSYEQYF
TRBJ1-2,-,TRBV9,once,TGTGCCAGCAGCGCTAGTGGAGAGTCTCCTAACTATGGCTACACCTTC,CASSASGESPNYGYTF
TRBJ2-7,-,TRBV4-2,few,TGTGCCAGCAGCCCTTTGAAGTCGAGCTCCTACGAGCAGTACTTC,CASSPLKSSSYEQYF
TRBJ2-7,-,TRBV2,-,TGTGCCAGCAGTGAGGAAGGGGGACCTCTGCACGAGCAGTACTTC,CASSEEGGPLHEQYF
TRBJ2-2,-,TRBV7-2,-,TGTGCCAGCAGCTTAGTTACGGGGACGAACACCGGGGAGCTGTTTTTT,CASSLVTGTNTGELFF
TRBJ2-5,TRBD2,TRBV11-2,few,TGTGCCAGCAGCTCCTCGGGGGGGCGGGGTGAGACCCAGTACTTC,CASSSSGGRGETQYF
TRBJ1-1,-,TRBV7-8,-,TGTGCCAGCAGCTTAGGCCCAGGGTGGGGAACTGAAGCTTTCTTT,CASSLGPGWGTEAFF
TRBJ2-3,-,TRBV18,-,TGTGCCAGCTCACCACTGACAGGGCGGGATAGAGATACGCAGTATTTT,CASSPLTGRDRDTQYF
TRBJ2-1,-,TRBV7-8,-,TGTGCCAGCAGCTTAAGCGGTAGCTCCTACAATGAGCAGTTCTTC,CASSLSGSSYNEQFF
TRBJ2-3,TRBD2,TRBV7-3,-,TGTGCCAGCGGCCCGGGACTAACTAGCACAGATACGCAGTATTTT,CASGPGLTSTDTQYF
TRBJ2-5,TRBD2,TRBV5-1,few,TGCGCCAGCAGCTTAGCGGGAGAAATTGCAGAGACCCAGTACTTC,CASSLAGEIAETQYF
TRBJ1-1,TRBD1,TRBV5-1,-,TGCGCCAGCAGCGTGACAGGGGGCGAGGTGAACACTGAAGCTTTCTTT,CASSVTGGEVNTEAFF
TRBJ1-1,-,TRBV25-1,-,TGTGCCAGCAGTGAGTGGGGGGAATTAACTGAAGCTTTCTTT,CASSEWGELTEAFF
TRBJ2-1,TRBD2,TRBV11-1,-,TGTGCCAGCAGCATCAGCGGGAGTGATGAGCAGTTCTTC,CASSISGSDEQFF
TRBJ2-2,-,TRBV29-1,-,TGCAGCGTTGACCGGGGGAATTCCGGGGAGCTGTTTTTT,CSVDRGNSGELFF
TRBJ1-2,TRBD1,TRBV25-1,-,TGTGCCAGCAGTCGACAGGGGGTTAGGAATGGCTACACCTTC,CASSRQGVRNGYTF
TRBJ2-2,TRBD2,TRBV9,-,TGTGCCAGCAGCGTTAGCGGGAGGGTCGCCGGGGAGCTGTTTTTT,CASSVSGRVAGELFF
TRBJ2-7,TRBD1,TRBV7-9,-,TGTGCCAGCAGCCGATTTGGACAGGGTGGAACCTACGAGCAGTACTTC,CASSRFGQGGTYEQYF
TRBJ2-7,TRBD2,TRBV9,-,TGTGCCAGCAGCCAAAGCGGGAGGGCCCACGAGCAGTACTTC,CASSQSGRAHEQYF
TRBJ2-5,TRBD1,TRBV6-5,-,TGTGCCAGCAGTCGGGACAGGGAGACCCAGTACTTC,CASSRDRETQYF
TRBJ2-7,TRBD1,TRBV6-1,-,TGTGCCAGCAGTCAAGACCGGGACAGCGCCCTTACCGCCTACGAGCAGTACTTC,CASSQDRDSALTAYEQYF
TRBJ2-5,-,TRBV27,-,TGTGCCAGCGCTAATCTAGGAGAGACCCAGTACTTC,CASANLGETQYF
TRBJ2-7,TRBD2,TRBV5-4,-,TGTGCCAGCAGCCCCGGGTGGGGCGGGAGCTACGAGCAGTACTTC,CASSPGWGGSYEQYF
TRBJ2-1,TRBD2,TRBV9,-,TGTGCCAGCAGCGCGGCCGGGACTAGCGGGAGCCGTGAGCAGTTCTTC,CASSAAGTSGSREQFF
TRBJ2-1,-,TRBV4-3,-,TGCGCCAGCAGCCAATCATCTCCGCTAGCGAGCTACAATGAGCAGTTCTTC,CASSQSSPLASYNEQFF
TRBJ2-1,TRBD2,TRBV6-1,-,TGTGCCAGCACTCGAGCGGGAGTTTGGGACAATGAGCAGTTCTTC,CASTRAGVWDNEQFF
TRBJ2-4,-,TRBV28,-,TGTGCCAGCAGTGACGGGGGGCTCCCTTACATTCAGTACTTC,CASSDGGLPYIQYF
TRBJ2-1,TRBD1,TRBV5-6,-,TGTGCCAGCAGCTTAGGATCCGGGACAGCTCAGTTCTTC,CASSLGSGTAQFF
TRBJ1-1,TRBD1,TRBV4-3,-,TGCGCCAGCAGCCAAGCACAGGGGCCGGGGATTGACACTGAAGCTTTCTTT,CASSQAQGPGIDTEAFF
TRBJ2-1,-,TRBV7-2,-,TGTGCCAGCAGCTTTCCCCTCGACGGGGATGAGCAGTTCTTC,CASSFPLDGDEQFF
TRBJ2-5,TRBD2,TRBV9,-,TGTGCCAGCCGGGAGGGCTGGGCCCAAGAGACCCAGTACTTC,CASREGWAQETQYF
TRBJ2-7,-,TRBV27,few,TGTGCCAGCAGTTCCGCCTACGAGCAGTACTTC,CASSSAYEQYF
TRBJ1-1,TRBD1,TRBV5-4,-,TGTGCCAGCAGCCCCAGGACAGGGGGGAACACTGAAGCTTTCTTT,CASSPRTGGNTEAFF
TRBJ2-7,TRBD2,TRBV29-1,-,TGCAGCGTTGAAGATTGGGGACTAGCGGGAGGATACGAGCAGTACTTC,CSVEDWGLAGGYEQYF
TRBJ2-5,-,TRBV30,-,TGTGCCTGGGCCCAGCAAGAGACCCAGTACTTC,CAWAQQETQYF
TRBJ2-1,TRBD2,TRBV4-1,-,TGCGCCAGCAGCCGGGGACTAGCGGGAGGAACGTACAATGAGCAGTTCTTC,CASSRGLAGGTYNEQFF
TRBJ2-3,TRBD2,TRBV9,-,TGTGCCAGCAGCGCCAGACTAGCGGGACTCACAGATACGCAGTATTTT,CASSARLAGLTDTQYF
TRBJ2-7,-,TRBV30,-,TGTGCCTGGAATGCAGGGGTAATTGCCGAGCAGTACTTC,CAWNAGVIAEQYF
TRBJ2-1,-,TRBV18,-,TGTGCCAGTTCTAGGCTAGACTCCTACAATGAGCAGTTCTTC,CASSRLDSYNEQFF
TRBJ2-6,TRBD2,TRBV27,few,TGTGCCACCTTCCGGGGGTCCGGCGGGAGACCCTCTGGGGCCAACGTCCTGACTTTC,CATFRGSGGRPSGANVLTF